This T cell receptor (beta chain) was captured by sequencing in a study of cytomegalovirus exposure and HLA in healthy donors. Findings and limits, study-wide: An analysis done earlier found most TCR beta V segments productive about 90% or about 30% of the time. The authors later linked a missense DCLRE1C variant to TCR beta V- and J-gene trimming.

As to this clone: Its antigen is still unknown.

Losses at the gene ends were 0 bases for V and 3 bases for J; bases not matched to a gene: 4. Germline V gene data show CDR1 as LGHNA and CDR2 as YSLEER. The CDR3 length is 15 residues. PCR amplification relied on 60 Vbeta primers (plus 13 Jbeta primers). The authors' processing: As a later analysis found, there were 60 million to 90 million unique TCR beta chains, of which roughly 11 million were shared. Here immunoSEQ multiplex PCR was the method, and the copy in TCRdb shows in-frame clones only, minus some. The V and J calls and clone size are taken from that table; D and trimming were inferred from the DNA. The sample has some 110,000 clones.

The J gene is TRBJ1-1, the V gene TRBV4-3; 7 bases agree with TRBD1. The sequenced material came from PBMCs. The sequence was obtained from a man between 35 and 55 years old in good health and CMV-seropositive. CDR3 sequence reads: CASSQDRTGDTEAFF. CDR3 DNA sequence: TGCGCCAGCAGCCAAGATCGGACAGGCGACACTGAAGCTTTCTTT.